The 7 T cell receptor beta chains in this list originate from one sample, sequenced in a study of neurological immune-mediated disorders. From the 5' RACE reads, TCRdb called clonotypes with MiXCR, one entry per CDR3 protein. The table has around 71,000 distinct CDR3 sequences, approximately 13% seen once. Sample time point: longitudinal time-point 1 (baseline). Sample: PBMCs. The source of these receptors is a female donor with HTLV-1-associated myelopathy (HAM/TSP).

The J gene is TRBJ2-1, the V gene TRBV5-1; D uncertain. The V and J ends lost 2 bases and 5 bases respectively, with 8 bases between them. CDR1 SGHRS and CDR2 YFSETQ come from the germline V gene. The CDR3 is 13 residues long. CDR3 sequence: CASSFFSDNEQFF. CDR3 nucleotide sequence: TGCGCCAGCAGCTTTTTCTCGGACAATGAGCAGTTCTTC.

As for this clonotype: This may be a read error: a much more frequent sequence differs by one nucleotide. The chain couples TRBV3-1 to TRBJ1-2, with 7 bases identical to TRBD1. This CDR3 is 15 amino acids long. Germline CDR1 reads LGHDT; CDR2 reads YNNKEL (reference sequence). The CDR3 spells CASIQSGQDNYGYTF. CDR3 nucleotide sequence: TGTGCCAGCATCCAAAGCGGACAGGATAACTATGGCTACACCTTC.

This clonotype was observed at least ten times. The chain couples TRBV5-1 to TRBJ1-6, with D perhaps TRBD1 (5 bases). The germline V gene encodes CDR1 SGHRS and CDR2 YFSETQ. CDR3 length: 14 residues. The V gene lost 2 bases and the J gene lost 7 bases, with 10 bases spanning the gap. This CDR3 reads CASSFDRLNSPLHF. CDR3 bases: TGCGCCAGCAGCTTTGACAGACTAAATTCACCCCTCCACTTT. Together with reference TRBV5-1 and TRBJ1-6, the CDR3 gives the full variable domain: KAGVTQTPRYLIKTRGQQVTLSCSPISGHRSVSWYQQTPGQGLQFLFEYFSETQRNKGNFPGRFSGRQFSNSRSEMNVSTLELGDSALYLCASSFDRLNSPLHFGNGTRLTVT.

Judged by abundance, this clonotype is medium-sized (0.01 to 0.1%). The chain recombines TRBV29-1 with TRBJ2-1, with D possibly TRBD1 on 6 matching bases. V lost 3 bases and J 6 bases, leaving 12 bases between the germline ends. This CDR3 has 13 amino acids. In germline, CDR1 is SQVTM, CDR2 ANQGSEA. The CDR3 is CSVDEGVLNEQFF. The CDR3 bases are TGCAGCGTTGATGAGGGGGTACTCAATGAGCAGTTCTTC.

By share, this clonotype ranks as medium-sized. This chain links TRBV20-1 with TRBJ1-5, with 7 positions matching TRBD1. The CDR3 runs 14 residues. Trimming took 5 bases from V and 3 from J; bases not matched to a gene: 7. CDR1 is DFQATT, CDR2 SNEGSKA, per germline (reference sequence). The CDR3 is CSARGDRHNQPQHF. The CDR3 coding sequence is TGCAGTGCTCGGGGGGACAGACACAATCAGCCCCAGCATTTT.

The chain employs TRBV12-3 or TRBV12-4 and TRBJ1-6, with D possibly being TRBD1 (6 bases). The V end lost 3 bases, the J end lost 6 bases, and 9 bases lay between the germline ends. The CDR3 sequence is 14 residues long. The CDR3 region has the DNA TGTGCCAGCAGTTTGGACAGCCTTAATTCACCCCTCCACTTT. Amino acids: CASSLDSLNSPLHF.

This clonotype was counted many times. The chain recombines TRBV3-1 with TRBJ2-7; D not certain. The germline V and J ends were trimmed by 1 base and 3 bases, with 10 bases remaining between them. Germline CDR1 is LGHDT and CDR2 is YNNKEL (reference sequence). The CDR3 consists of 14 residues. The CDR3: CASSQAGLSYEQYF. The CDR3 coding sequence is TGTGCCAGCAGCCAAGCTGGTCTCAGCTACGAGCAGTACTTC.